The count of the clone carrying this T cell receptor (beta chain) is one. The data are from a study of blood T cell repertoires in COVID-19. Study summary: Acute-phase and convalescent COVID-19 samples originated in the United States, Italy and Spain. T cells, B-cell-depleted T cells, or PBMCs supplied cDNA or gDNA.

CDR3 length: 14 amino acids. The V segment lost 6 bases and the J segment 1 base; nucleotides outside the gene matches: 6. The germline gives CDR1 WSHSY, CDR2 SAAADI. In the original analysis: Reference gene primer amplification yielded estimated nucleated cell counts. Only in-frame clones appear in the TCRdb table, and some are missing; sequencing was by immunoSEQ multiplex PCR. V and J calls and clone size are those listed in that table; D and trimming were worked out from the DNA. The sample lists a few hundred thousand clones, around 90% seen once, with over 2% in the top ten. The specimen sequenced was peripheral blood. The genes are TRBV10-2 and TRBJ2-7; the match to TRBD2 covers 7 bases. The TCR was taken from a woman aged 50 to 65 who had recovered from COVID-19. CDR3 sequence (DNA): TGCGCCAGCAGCCTTGCGGGGGATTCCTACGAGCAGTACTTC. Amino acids: CASSLAGDSYEQYF.